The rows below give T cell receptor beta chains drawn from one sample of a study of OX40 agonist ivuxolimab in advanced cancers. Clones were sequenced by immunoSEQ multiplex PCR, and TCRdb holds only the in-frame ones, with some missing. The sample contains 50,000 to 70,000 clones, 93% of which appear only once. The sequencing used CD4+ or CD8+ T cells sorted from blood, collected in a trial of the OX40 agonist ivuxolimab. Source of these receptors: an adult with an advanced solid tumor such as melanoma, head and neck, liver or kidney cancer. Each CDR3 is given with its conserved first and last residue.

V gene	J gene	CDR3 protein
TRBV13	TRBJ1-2	CASSLVGTSVGYTF
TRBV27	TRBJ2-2	CASSLQQGQVNTGELFF
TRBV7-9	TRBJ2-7	CASSLARAYEQYF
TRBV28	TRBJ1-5	CASSSQVGQGHSNQPQHF
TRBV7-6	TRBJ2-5	CASSSREGSPETQYF
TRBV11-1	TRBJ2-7	CASSFGKGTYEQYF
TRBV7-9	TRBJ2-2	CASSLGDRGNTGELFF
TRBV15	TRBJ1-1	CATSNNRGYTEAFF
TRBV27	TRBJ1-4	CASRGEWAGEKLFF
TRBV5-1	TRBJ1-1	CASSLEQRTAHTEAFF
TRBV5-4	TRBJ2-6	CASSLRRLSGANVLTF
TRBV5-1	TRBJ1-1	CASSFMTDNTEAFF
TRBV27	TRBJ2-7	CASTPRLAADYEQYF
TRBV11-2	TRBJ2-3	CASSIAGSRDTQYF
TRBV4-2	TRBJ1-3	CASSQDRFSGNTIYF
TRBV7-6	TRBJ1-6	CASSTGQGRSPLHF
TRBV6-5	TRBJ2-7	CASSPGGDEQYF
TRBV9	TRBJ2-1	CASSVGGLADNNEQFF
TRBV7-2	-	CASSSYYEQYF
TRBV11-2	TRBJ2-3	CASGSPSTDTQYF
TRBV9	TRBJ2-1	CASSPPGTGGNEQFF
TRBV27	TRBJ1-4	CATLQAGQTNEKLFF
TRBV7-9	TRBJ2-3	CASSLQAGAADTQYF
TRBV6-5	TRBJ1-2	CASSYSGATNYGYTF
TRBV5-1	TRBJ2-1	CASSLRGIAVAYNEQFF
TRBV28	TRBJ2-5	CASSLGQGFPETQYF
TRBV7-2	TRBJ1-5	CASSLAGYNQPQHF
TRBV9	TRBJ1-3	CASSVEETADSGNTIYF
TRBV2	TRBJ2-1	CASRGLAAPPYNEQFF
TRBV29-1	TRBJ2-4	CSVGGTVAKNIQYF
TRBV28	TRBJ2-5	CASTLAGGLAETQYF
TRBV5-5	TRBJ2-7	CASMGSYEQYF
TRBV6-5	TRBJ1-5	CASMQGARQPQHF
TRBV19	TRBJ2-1	CASSIDLGEDEQFF
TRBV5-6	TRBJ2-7	CASSPITGRAYEQYF
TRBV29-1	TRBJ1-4	CSVEDRANEKLFF
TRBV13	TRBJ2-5	CASSLALPKETQYF
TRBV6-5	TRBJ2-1	CASSYSSLHNEQFF
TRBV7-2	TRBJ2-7	CASSQRGTGGYYEQYF
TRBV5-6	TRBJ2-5	CASSSPDRGETQYF
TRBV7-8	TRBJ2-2	CASSSNLNGELFF
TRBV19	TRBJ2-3	CASSIRAGGPRATQYF